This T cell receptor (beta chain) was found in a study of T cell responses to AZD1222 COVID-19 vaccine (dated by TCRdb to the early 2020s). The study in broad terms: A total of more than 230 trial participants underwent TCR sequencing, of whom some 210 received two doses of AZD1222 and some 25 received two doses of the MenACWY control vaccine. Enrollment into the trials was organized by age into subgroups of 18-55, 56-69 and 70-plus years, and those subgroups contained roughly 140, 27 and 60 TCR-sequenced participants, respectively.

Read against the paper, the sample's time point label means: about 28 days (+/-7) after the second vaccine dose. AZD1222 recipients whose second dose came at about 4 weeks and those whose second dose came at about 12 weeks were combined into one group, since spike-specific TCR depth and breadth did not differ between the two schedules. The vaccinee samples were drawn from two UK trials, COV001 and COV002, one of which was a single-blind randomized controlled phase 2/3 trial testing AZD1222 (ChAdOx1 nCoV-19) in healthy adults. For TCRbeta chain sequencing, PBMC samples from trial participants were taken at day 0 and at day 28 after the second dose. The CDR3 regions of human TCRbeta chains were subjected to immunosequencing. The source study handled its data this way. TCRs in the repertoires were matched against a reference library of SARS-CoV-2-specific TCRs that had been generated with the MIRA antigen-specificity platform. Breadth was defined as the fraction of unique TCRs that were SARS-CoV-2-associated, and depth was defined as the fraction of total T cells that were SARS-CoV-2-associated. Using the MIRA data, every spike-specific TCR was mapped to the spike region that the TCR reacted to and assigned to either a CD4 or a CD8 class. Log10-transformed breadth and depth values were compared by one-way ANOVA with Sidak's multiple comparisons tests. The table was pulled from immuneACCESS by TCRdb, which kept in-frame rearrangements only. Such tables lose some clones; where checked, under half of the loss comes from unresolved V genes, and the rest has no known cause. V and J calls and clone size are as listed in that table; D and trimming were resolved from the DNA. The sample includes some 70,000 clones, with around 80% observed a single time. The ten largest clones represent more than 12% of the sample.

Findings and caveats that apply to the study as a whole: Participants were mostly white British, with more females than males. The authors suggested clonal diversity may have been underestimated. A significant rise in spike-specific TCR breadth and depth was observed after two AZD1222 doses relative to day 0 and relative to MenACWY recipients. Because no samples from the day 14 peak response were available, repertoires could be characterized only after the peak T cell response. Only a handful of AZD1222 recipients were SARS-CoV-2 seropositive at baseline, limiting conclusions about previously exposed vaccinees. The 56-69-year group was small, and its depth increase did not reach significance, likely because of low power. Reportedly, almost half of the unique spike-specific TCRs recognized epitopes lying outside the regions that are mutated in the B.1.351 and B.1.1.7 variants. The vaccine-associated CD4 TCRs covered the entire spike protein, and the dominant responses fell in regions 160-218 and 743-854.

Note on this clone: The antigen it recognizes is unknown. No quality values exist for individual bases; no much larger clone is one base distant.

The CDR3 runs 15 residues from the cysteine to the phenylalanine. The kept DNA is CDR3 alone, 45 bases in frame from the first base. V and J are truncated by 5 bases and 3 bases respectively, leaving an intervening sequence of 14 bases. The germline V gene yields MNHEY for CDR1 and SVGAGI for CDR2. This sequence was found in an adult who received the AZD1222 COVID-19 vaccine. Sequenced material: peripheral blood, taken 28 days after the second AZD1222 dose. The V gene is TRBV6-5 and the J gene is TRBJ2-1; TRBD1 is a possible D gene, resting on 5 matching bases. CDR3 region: CASSPQGSSYNEQFF. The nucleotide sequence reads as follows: TGTGCCAGCAGTCCCCAGGGTTCGAGCTACAATGAGCAGTTCTTC.